A selection of T cell receptor beta chains follows, all from one sample in a study of blood T cell repertoires in COVID-19. TCRdb's copy holds only in-frame clones and misses some; the assay was immunoSEQ multiplex PCR. In the table there are about 54,000 clones, roughly 76% of which are singletons. The material sequenced was peripheral blood. These receptors were collected from a woman aged 55-70 years with acute or convalescent COVID-19. The CDR3 runs from the conserved cysteine through the conserved F or W. D genes are given only for firm matches. Clone size is given for some rows only: seen once, a few or many times, or a class if the clone is expanded.

abundance	j_gene	d_gene	v_gene	CDR3aa	CDR3nt
few	TRBJ1-5	-	TRBV19	CASSTRSDQPQHF	TGTGCCAGTAGTACCCGATCGGATCAGCCCCAGCATTTT
-	TRBJ2-1	-	TRBV10-1	CASSESRRAEQFF	TGCGCCAGCAGTGAATCCCGGCGGGCGGAGCAGTTCTTC
-	TRBJ1-4	TRBD1	TRBV2	CASSGDRGNEKLFF	TGTGCCAGCAGTGGGGACAGAGGGAATGAAAAACTGTTTTTT
-	TRBJ2-2	TRBD2	TRBV28	CASSPGLAGGTGELFF	TGTGCCAGCAGTCCAGGACTAGCGGGGGGGACCGGGGAGCTGTTTTTT
-	TRBJ1-1	-	TRBV7-9	CASSLEKGVAFF	TGTGCCAGCAGCTTAGAAAAGGGGGTAGCTTTCTTT
-	TRBJ1-5	-	TRBV28	CASSQTAPSNQPQHF	TGTGCCAGCAGCCAAACAGCCCCGAGCAATCAGCCCCAGCATTTT
-	TRBJ1-1	TRBD1	TRBV19	CASSSNRGAAFF	TGTGCCAGTAGTTCAAACAGGGGCGCAGCTTTCTTT
-	TRBJ2-5	TRBD2	TRBV3-1/TRBV3-2	CASKTSSQETQYF	TGTGCCAGCAAGACTAGCTCACAAGAGACCCAGTACTTC
-	TRBJ2-7	-	TRBV7-9	CASSPNSTRNYEQYF	TGTGCCAGCAGCCCCAACTCTACGCGGAACTACGAGCAGTACTTC
-	TRBJ1-4	TRBD1	TRBV9	CASSGGGTGWEKLFF	TGTGCCAGCAGCGGCGGGGGGACAGGGTGGGAAAAACTGTTTTTT
-	TRBJ1-2	-	TRBV29-1	CSVVTEKGVYGYTF	TGCAGCGTAGTTACAGAGAAAGGCGTCTATGGCTACACCTTC
-	TRBJ2-5	-	TRBV19	CATAGQYQETQYF	TGTGCCACCGCGGGACAGTACCAAGAGACCCAGTACTTC
-	TRBJ1-1	-	TRBV7-9	CASSLDGEAFF	TGTGCCAGCAGCTTAGACGGTGAAGCTTTCTTT
few	TRBJ1-2	TRBD1	TRBV14	CASSQEGTGYGYTF	TGTGCCAGCAGCCAAGAAGGGACAGGCTATGGCTACACCTTC
-	TRBJ2-7	TRBD1	TRBV19	CASGGGQGEDEQYF	TGTGCCAGTGGGGGGGGACAGGGCGAAGACGAGCAGTACTTC
-	TRBJ1-1	-	TRBV15	CATSRGGGRKNTEAFF	TGTGCCACCAGCAGAGGCGGGGGACGCAAGAACACTGAAGCTTTCTTT
-	TRBJ2-1	TRBD2	TRBV7-9	CASSPTSGGINEQFF	TGTGCCAGCAGCCCGACTAGCGGGGGCATCAATGAGCAGTTCTTC
-	TRBJ1-5	-	TRBV30	CAWSPAGVVNQPQHF	TGTGCCTGGAGCCCCGCAGGGGTTGTCAATCAGCCCCAGCATTTT
-	TRBJ2-5	TRBD1	TRBV14	CASSRDRVMETQYF	TGTGCCAGCAGCCGGGACAGGGTCATGGAGACCCAGTACTTC
-	TRBJ2-2	TRBD1	TRBV9	CASSTRQGWAGELFF	TGTGCCAGCAGCACCCGACAGGGATGGGCCGGGGAGCTGTTTTTT
-	TRBJ1-2	TRBD1	TRBV10-3	CASEGQGIYGYTF	TGTGCCTCGGAGGGACAGGGGATCTATGGCTACACCTTC
once	TRBJ2-6	-	TRBV3-1/TRBV3-2	CASSQTGTGANVLTF	TGTGCCAGCAGCCAAACAGGGACTGGGGCCAACGTCCTGACTTTC
once	TRBJ1-6	-	TRBV19	CASSIRRSPLHF	TGTGCCAGTAGTATTCGGAGATCACCCCTCCACTTT
-	TRBJ1-1	TRBD1	TRBV20-1	CSASRTGGKKAFF	TGCAGTGCTAGTCGGACAGGGGGGAAAAAAGCTTTCTTT
-	TRBJ1-4	-	TRBV4-1	CASSQDGSGGGEKLFF	TGCGCCAGCAGCCAAGACGGGTCGGGGGGTGGTGAAAAACTGTTTTTT
-	TRBJ1-3	TRBD1	TRBV7-9	CASSSGDRGDTIYF	TGTGCCAGCAGCTCGGGGGACAGGGGGGACACCATATATTTT
-	TRBJ2-7	TRBD2	TRBV5-1	CASSLRETSGRPHEQYF	TGCGCCAGCAGCTTGAGGGAAACTAGCGGGAGGCCCCACGAGCAGTACTTC
few	TRBJ2-1	-	TRBV11-1	CASSFSGMGNNEQFF	TGTGCCAGCAGCTTTTCAGGGATGGGAAACAATGAGCAGTTCTTC
-	TRBJ2-5	-	TRBV12-3/TRBV12-4	CASSPSQTQYF	TGTGCCAGCAGTCCTAGCCAGACCCAGTACTTC
-	TRBJ1-6	-	TRBV28	CASKPVSYNSPLHF	TGTGCCAGCAAACCAGTGTCTTATAATTCACCCCTCCACTTT
once	TRBJ2-7	TRBD1	TRBV6-5	CASDPLGQGSYEQYF	TGTGCCAGCGACCCGTTGGGACAGGGGAGTTACGAGCAGTACTTC
-	TRBJ2-7	TRBD2	TRBV4-1	CASSRSSGRMSHEQYF	TGCGCCAGCAGCCGGTCTAGCGGGAGAATGAGCCACGAGCAGTACTTC
-	TRBJ2-4	TRBD1	TRBV5-5	CASTGTGLTIQYF	TGTGCCAGCACCGGGACAGGCCTAACTATTCAGTACTTC
-	TRBJ1-2	-	TRBV7-8	CASSPDSSYGYTF	TGTGCCAGCAGCCCGGACAGTTCCTATGGCTACACCTTC
-	TRBJ2-7	TRBD1	TRBV6-5	CASSDRGSYEQYF	TGTGCCAGCAGCGACAGGGGATCTTACGAGCAGTACTTC
-	TRBJ1-3	TRBD1	TRBV7-2	CASSGGRDRYYGNTIYF	TGTGCCAGCAGCGGGGGCCGGGACAGGTATTATGGAAACACCATATATTTT
-	TRBJ1-1	TRBD1	TRBV6-6	CASGTGHPSMNTEAFF	TGTGCCAGCGGGACAGGGCATCCTTCAATGAACACTGAAGCTTTCTTT
-	TRBJ1-6	TRBD1	TRBV4-2	CASSQGDRRGNSPLHF	TGTGCCAGCAGCCAAGGGGACAGAAGGGGTAATTCACCCCTCCACTTT
once	TRBJ1-6	-	TRBV14	CASSQELTNSPLHF	TGTGCCAGCAGCCAAGAACTGACAAATTCACCCCTCCACTTT
-	TRBJ2-3	-	TRBV4-1	CASSQRGKPDTQYF	TGCGCCAGCAGCCAAAGGGGCAAACCAGATACGCAGTATTTT
-	TRBJ1-1	-	TRBV27	CASSLARAASEAFF	TGTGCCAGCAGTTTGGCCAGGGCAGCGAGTGAAGCTTTCTTT
-	TRBJ2-5	-	TRBV3-1/TRBV3-2	CASSPLTGQETQYF	TGTGCCAGCAGCCCCCTGACAGGACAAGAGACCCAGTACTTC
-	TRBJ1-2	-	TRBV29-1	CSVWTGSDYGYTF	TGCAGCGTCTGGACGGGATCTGACTATGGCTACACCTTC
-	TRBJ1-5	-	TRBV2	CASSARAIGWFSNQPQHF	TGTGCCAGCAGCGCCAGGGCTATCGGATGGTTTAGCAATCAGCCCCAGCATTTT
-	TRBJ1-2	-	TRBV18	CASSPDKDAYGYTF	TGTGCCAGCTCACCGGACAAGGATGCCTATGGCTACACCTTC
-	TRBJ1-5	-	TRBV2	CASSSLSTEVGGSQHF	TGTGCCAGCAGTTCCCTAAGCACGGAGGTTGGGGGGTCCCAGCATTTT
-	TRBJ1-2	-	TRBV4-1	CASSHRQYSYGYTF	TGCGCCAGCAGCCATCGACAGTATTCCTATGGCTACACCTTC
few	TRBJ2-7	-	TRBV6-4	CASTREVLVSGREQYF	TGTGCCAGCACTCGAGAGGTACTAGTCTCAGGACGTGAGCAGTACTTC
-	TRBJ2-7	-	TRBV20-1	CSASVSNYKTTEQYF	TGCAGTGCTAGTGTCTCAAACTACAAGACTACCGAGCAGTACTTC
-	TRBJ2-1	-	TRBV18	CASSPQGPQGIYNEQFF	TGTGCCAGCTCACCTCAGGGCCCACAGGGTATCTACAATGAGCAGTTCTTC
-	TRBJ2-5	-	TRBV14	CASSQVPGTQYF	TGTGCCAGCAGCCAAGTCCCAGGGACCCAGTACTTC